This T cell receptor beta chain was observed in a study of beta chain features in type 1 diabetes (dated 2018 in TCRdb). A note on the overall study: Patients and healthy donors did not differ in mean age, gender distribution, total cell number or subset yield. The study compared the TCRB repertoires of sorted circulating CD4+ T cell subsets in recently diagnosed type 1 diabetes patients with those in matched healthy donors. Across all samples, around 100 million sorted cells were examined, and cell number per subset correlated strongly with RNA yield. Naive and central memory subsets were obtained from all 30 or so donors, but regulatory and stem cell-like memory subsets were isolated from only 8 patients and 8 healthy donors. What the research found in general, with its limitations: Sequencing cDNA rather than genomic DNA could over-represent highly expressing activated cells, although activation and CD3 levels did not differ between groups. Because small numbers of individuals were included in the HLA sub-analyses, any influence of HLA type on TCRB rearrangement was left unresolved. Shorter templates might be favored by PCR, yet because patient and control samples were amplified and corrected together, any such skew would affect both groups equally. Patients with type 1 diabetes made fewer insertions and deleted more nucleotides at VDJ recombination sites, implying thymic rearrangement abnormalities. The naive, central memory and regulatory TCRB repertoires appeared to resemble one another more closely among patients than among healthy donors. A moderate but significant shortening of TCRB CDR3 length was observed in type 1 diabetes patients in all four CD4+ subsets.

The entire isolated RNA was reverse transcribed using the High Capacity cDNA Reverse Transcription Kit, and thus expressed TCRB transcripts were sequenced. Deep immunoSEQ sequencing was applied to naive, central memory and regulatory T cell samples, giving an average of roughly 3.5 million total reads per sample. Sorted cells were lysed in RLT buffer, and RNA was extracted using DNase-treated RNeasy Micro or Mini kits according to cell number. To prevent cross-contamination, every cell subset was processed on its own, while patient and healthy donor samples were processed together. The immunoSEQ multiplex PCR was used to amplify TCRB sequences from cDNA, generating 87-bp fragments that spanned the CDR3 region. Sequencing of the amplicons was done on the Illumina HiSeq platform. Concerning the study's data processing: Synthetic template baselines were used to correct PCR bias computationally, reads within Hamming distance 2 were collapsed, and singletons that could not be merged were discarded. Reads were aligned against IMGT so that V, D and J genes, CDR3 length and insertions or deletions at six rearrangement sites could be assigned. Within each subset, clonotype counts were normalized to sorted cell number, and only after that were true diversity and Gini coefficients computed with the tcR R package. The overlap coefficient, calculated on TCRB nucleotide sequences, was used to quantify repertoire sharing. Out-of-frame TCRB sequences from naive cells were analyzed to stand in for the pre-selection repertoire. TCRdb took this table from immuneACCESS and kept in-frame rearrangements with V and J called. Such tables lack part of the clones; where checked against another copy, unresolved V genes explain under half of the gap, and the rest is unexplained. The V and J calls and clone size were taken over from that table, and D and trimming were inferred from the DNA. This sample lists a few hundred thousand clones; 13% were detected once. Roughly 0.015% of the sample rests with the top ten.

This clone was counted between two and nine times. Its antigen is unknown. It has no much larger one-base neighbor in the sample; base qualities were not kept. From each donor, a single peripheral blood sample of approximately 110 mL on average was drawn into heparinised tubes. A BD FACSAria II and a panel including CD45RO, CCR7, CD25, CD127, CD95 and CD27 were used to sort naive, central memory, regulatory and stem cell-like memory CD4+ T cells. A purity above 95% was achieved for all sorted populations. PBMCs were isolated right away by Lymphoprep density gradient centrifugation and were stained directly, without culture. To minimize batch effects, samples were stained and sorted in pairs, one healthy donor with one patient per experiment. V is reduced by 0 bases and J by 2 bases, leaving a spacing of 12 bases between them. The CDR3 sequence holds 16 residues, the cysteine and phenylalanine included. Kept here is only the CDR3 DNA, which spans 48 bases and is read in frame from base 1. The germline V gene gives CDR1 as SGHRS and CDR2 as YFSETQ.

Recombination linked TRBV5-1 to TRBJ2-1; TRBD2 could be the D gene, as 5 bases match. The sequence was collected from a woman under 30 with type 1 diabetes. Sequences were obtained from naive CD4+ T cells from blood. The sample's cell subset or site label is to be understood as: true naive CD4+ T cells. The CDR3 is CASSLGVATTYNEQFF. The bases are TGCGCCAGCAGCTTGGGGGTAGCGACGACCTACAATGAGCAGTTCTTC.